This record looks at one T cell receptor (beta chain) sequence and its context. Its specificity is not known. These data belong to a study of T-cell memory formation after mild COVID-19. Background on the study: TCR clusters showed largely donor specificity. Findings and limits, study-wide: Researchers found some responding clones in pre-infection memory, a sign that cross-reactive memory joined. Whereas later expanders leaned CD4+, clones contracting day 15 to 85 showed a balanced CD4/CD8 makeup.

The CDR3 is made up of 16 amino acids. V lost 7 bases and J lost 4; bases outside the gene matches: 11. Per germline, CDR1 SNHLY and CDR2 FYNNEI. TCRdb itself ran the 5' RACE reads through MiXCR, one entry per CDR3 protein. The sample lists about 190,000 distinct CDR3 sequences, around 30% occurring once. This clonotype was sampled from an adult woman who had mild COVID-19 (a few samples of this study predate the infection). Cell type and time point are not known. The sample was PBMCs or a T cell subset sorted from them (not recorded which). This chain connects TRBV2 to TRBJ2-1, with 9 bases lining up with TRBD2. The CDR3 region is CASKTLASGVYNEQFF. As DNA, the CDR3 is TGTGCCAGCAAAACGCTGGCTAGCGGGGTATACAATGAGCAGTTCTTC.